This note documents a single TCR beta chain sequence. How the authors handled the data: Reference gene primer amplification gave estimated nucleated cell counts. The protocol was immunoSEQ multiplex PCR, while the TCRdb copy is restricted to in-frame clones and leaves out a portion. V and J calls and clone size are copied from that table; D and trimming were computed from the DNA. The data show approximately 240,000 clones, around 82% seen once. The V and J ends lost 4 bases and 0 bases, in that order; junction bases with no gene match: 10. Germline V gene data show CDR1 as SGHRS and CDR2 as YFSETQ. This CDR3 region has 17 residues. The source of the sample is a study of blood T cell repertoires in COVID-19. Study context: From the United States, Italy and Spain came samples of acute and convalescent COVID-19. The analysed material was cDNA or gDNA that came from T cells, B-cell-depleted T cells, or PBMCs.

V is TRBV5-1 and J is TRBJ1-3, with TRBD1 matching 7 bases. The receptor's source is an elderly woman with active or convalescent COVID-19. Sequenced: peripheral blood. CDR3 coding DNA: TGCGCCAGCAGCCAATCGTTGGGACAGAGCTCTGGAAACACCATATATTTT. It is translated as CASSQSLGQSSGNTIYF.